Reported below is one TCR beta chain. A read error may produce the germline difference seen at one junction end. The CDR3 consists of 14 residues. Germline CDR1 SEHNR, CDR2 FQNEAQ (reference sequence). In the PCR, 60 Vbeta and 13 Jbeta primers were used. TCRdb's copy holds only in-frame clones and misses some; the assay was immunoSEQ multiplex PCR. The sample records around 210,000 clones, approximately 85% being singletons. The entry originates in a study of cytomegalovirus exposure and HLA in healthy donors. The sequence was obtained from a girl aged 2 to 9 in good health and CMV-seronegative. This chain links TRBV7-9 with TRBJ1-3, with a tentative D call TRBD1 (6 bases). The sequenced material came from PBMCs. For the CDR3, the DNA is TGTTCCAGCAGCCTAACGACAGGCGGAAACACCATATATTTT. Its translation: CSSSLTTGGNTIYF.